The clone carrying this T cell receptor (beta chain) has only a few counts. Its antigen is not known. TCRdb re-analysed the 5' RACE reads in MiXCR, keeping a single row per CDR3 protein. The sample has approximately 69,000 distinct CDR3 sequences; around a tenth are singletons. This entry is derived from a study of early T cells in non-severe SARS-CoV-2 infection. Study results and limitations: The VDJdb matching leaned toward anti-spike CD8 responses and overlooked private and CD4 specificities.

Germline CDR1 reads MNHEY; CDR2 reads SMNVEV (reference sequence). This CDR3 contains 14 residues. Trimming shortened V by 5 bases and J by 7 bases, and 18 bases separated the two germline ends. The receptor was isolated from an adult who was a healthcare worker with PCR-confirmed SARS-CoV-2 infection or an uninfected control (not recorded which). The sequenced sample consisted of whole blood. This chain uses TRBV27 with TRBJ2-7; a weak D match, TRBD2 (7 bases). In DNA, the CDR3 is TGTGCCAGCAGTCCCGGTGGGGGGGCGCGAGAGCAGTACTTC. It yields the protein CASSPGGGAREQYF.